One sample yielded the 3 T cell receptor beta chains listed below, sequenced in a study of Ad26.COV2.S vaccination and SARS-CoV-2 variants. TCRdb's table, derived via immunoSEQ multiplex PCR, lists solely in-frame clones and lacks some. The sample lists around 300,000 clones; approximately 86% were seen once. Treatment noted: 19 received Ad26.COV2.S at low or high dose, single or two shots; several received placebo; per-sample allocation not given. Sampling took place 63 days after the first vaccine or placebo injection. This material consisted of peripheral blood, taken in a trial of Ad26.COV2.S vaccine versus placebo. These receptors were obtained from a person aged 18-65 years who received the Ad26.COV2.S COVID-19 vaccine or a placebo.

The chain joins TRBV14 to TRBJ1-1; the match to TRBD1 covers 7 bases. Germline V gives CDR1 SGHDN, CDR2 FVKESK. The V segment lost 6 bases and the J segment 3 bases; nucleotides outside the gene matches: 4. The CDR3 spans 13 residues. The CDR3 spells CASSIQGDTEAFF. The DNA for the CDR3 is TGTGCCAGCAGTATCCAGGGGGACACTGAAGCTTTCTTT.

This rearrangement joins TRBV7-6 to TRBJ2-3, with 7 bases lining up with TRBD1. The V and J ends lost 2 bases and 0 bases, in that order; junction bases with no gene match: 5. The CDR3 contains 16 residues. Looked up from germline, CDR1 is SGHVS and CDR2 is FNYEAQ. CDR3 nucleotide sequence: TGTGCCAGCAGCTTAACAGGGGCCGTGAGCACAGATACGCAGTATTTT. Amino acids: CASSLTGAVSTDTQYF.

V and J are TRBV4-3 and TRBJ2-2; TRBD2 matches at 7 bases. Per the germline V gene, CDR1 is LGHNA and CDR2 is YSLEER. V lost 4 bases, J lost 3 bases, and 8 bases stayed unmatched. The CDR3 runs 16 residues. The CDR3 DNA follows: TGCGCCAGCAGCCCTAGGGAGGGTGGGCACACCGGGGAGCTGTTTTTT. It is translated as CASSPREGGHTGELFF.